The sequence of this TCR beta chain was determined in a study of breast tumors, draining lymph nodes, adjacent tissues. Findings and limits, study-wide: Tumors had less TCR diversity than lymph nodes, more than nontumor tissue.

TCRdb independently ran MiXCR on the multiplex PCR reads; one entry per CDR3 protein. The sample yields some 100,000 distinct CDR3 sequences, around 20% seen once. The lymph nodes were axillary draining lymph nodes from breast cancer patients. CDR1 is MNHNY, CDR2 SVGAGI, per germline (reference sequence). This CDR3 region has 15 residues. V shed 9 bases and J 5 bases; nucleotides not matched to a gene: 12. This clonotype was observed at least ten times. Antigen unknown. The sample comprised axillary lymph node tissue. The receptor was derived from a female donor with breast cancer. Some clones in this sample may be carry-over from other donors' samples. The chain joins TRBV6-6 to TRBJ1-4; 7 bases are shared with TRBD1. For the CDR3, the DNA is TGTGCCAGAGGAAGTCGACAGGGCATAAATGAAAAACTGTTTTTT. Protein product: CARGSRQGINEKLFF.